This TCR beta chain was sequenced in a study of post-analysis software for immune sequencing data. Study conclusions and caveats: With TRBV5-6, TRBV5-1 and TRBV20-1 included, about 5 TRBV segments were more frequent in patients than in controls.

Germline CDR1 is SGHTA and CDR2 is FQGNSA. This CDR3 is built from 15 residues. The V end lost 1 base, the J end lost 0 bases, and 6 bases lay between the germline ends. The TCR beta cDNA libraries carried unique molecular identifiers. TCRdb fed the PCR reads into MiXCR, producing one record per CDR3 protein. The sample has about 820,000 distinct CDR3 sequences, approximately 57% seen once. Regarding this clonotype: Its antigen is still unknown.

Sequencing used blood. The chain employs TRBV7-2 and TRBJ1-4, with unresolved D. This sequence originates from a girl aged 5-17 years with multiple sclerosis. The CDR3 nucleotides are TGTGCCAGCAGCTTAGGGGAACCAACTAATGAAAAACTGTTTTTT. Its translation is CASSLGEPTNEKLFF.